The 15 T cell receptor beta chains below were found in one sample sequenced in a study of T-cell reconstitution after alpha-beta-depleted transplantation in children. Library preparation (for TCRbeta) was performed with unique molecular identifiers. TCRdb re-called the PCR reads with MiXCR, one entry per CDR3 protein. The table records approximately 50,000 distinct CDR3 sequences, around 50% of them present only once. The sample consisted of peripheral blood, taken before TCRalphabeta/CD19-depleted stem cell transplant. The origin of the receptors is a boy under two years old with SCID, due to receive a stem cell transplant.

This sequence joins TRBV4-1 and TRBJ1-2; tentative D call: TRBD1 (5 bases). CDR1 is MGHRA, CDR2 YSYEKL, per germline. The V and J ends lost 4 bases and 1 base respectively, with 10 bases between them. The CDR3 spans 14 residues. The CDR3 loop reads CASSPGTDNYGYTF. The CDR3 DNA follows: TGCGCCAGCAGCCCAGGGACGGATAACTATGGCTACACCTTC.

This chain connects TRBV20-1 to TRBJ1-1; no clear D gene. Trimming took 7 bases from V and 5 from J, leaving 8 bases between them. The CDR3 has 10 amino acids. Germline CDR1 DFQATT, CDR2 SNEGSKA (reference sequence). Here the CDR3 reads CSVSGTEAFF. The CDR3 DNA reads TGCAGTGTGTCCGGGACTGAAGCTTTCTTT.

The chain recombines TRBV5-1 with TRBJ1-1; D is unresolved. Trimming cost V 4 bases and J 8 bases, with 15 bases left between them. Germline V gives CDR1 SGHRS, CDR2 YFSETQ. The CDR3 sequence is 13 residues long. This CDR3 reads CASSVGSMGEAFF. In nucleotides, the CDR3 is TGCGCCAGCAGCGTCGGGTCTATGGGCGAAGCTTTCTTT.

The rearrangement joins TRBV7-9 to TRBJ2-5; the D gene is possibly TRBD2 (5 bases). The CDR3 spans 13 residues. The germline CDR1 and CDR2 sequences are SEHNR and FQNEAQ (reference sequence). V was cut by 8 bases and J by 1 base, with 11 bases left in between. The CDR3 nucleotides read TGTGCCAGCGGTGACTACCTCCAAGAGACCCAGTACTTC. It specifies CASGDYLQETQYF.

The chain is built from TRBV15 and TRBJ2-7, with TRBD1 as a possible D gene (5 bases). Per germline, CDR1 LNHNV and CDR2 YYDKDF (reference sequence). This CDR3 comprises 15 residues. V lost 4 bases to trimming and J lost 1 base, with 14 bases between them. The chain's CDR3 is CATSKDRTGSYEQYF. The DNA for the CDR3 is TGTGCCACCAGCAAAGACCGTACAGGTTCCTACGAGCAGTACTTC.

This clonotype was recorded only once. V is TRBV12-3 or TRBV12-4 and J is TRBJ2-6; a weak D match, TRBD1 (5 bases). There are 16 residues in the CDR3. V shed 5 bases and J shed 0 bases, with 11 bases lying between them. In DNA form, the CDR3 reads TGTGCCAGCAGTCCGACAGTGAACTCTGGGGCCAACGTCCTGACTTTC. Its translation: CASSPTVNSGANVLTF.

The chain uses TRBV6-5 and TRBJ1-4; a possible D gene is TRBD1 (5 bases). With 2 bases removed from V and 4 bases from J, the gap between germline ends came to 8 bases. The germline CDR1 and CDR2 sequences are MNHEY and SVGAGI. The CDR3 has 14 amino acids. The CDR3, as DNA: TGTGCCAGCAGTTACGAGCAGGGTAATGAAAAACTGTTTTTT. It encodes CASSYEQGNEKLFF.

V is TRBV6-5 and J is TRBJ2-5; the match to TRBD2 covers 12 bases. Germline V lookup: CDR1 MNHEY, CDR2 SVGAGI. With V trimmed by 0 bases and J by 5 bases, 4 bases remained unmatched. The CDR3 contains 16 residues. The CDR3 protein is CASSYSSSGGAETQYF. CDR3 nucleotides: TGTGCCAGCAGTTACTCGTCTAGCGGGGGGGCTGAGACCCAGTACTTC.

This sequence joins TRBV29-1 and TRBJ1-1; maybe TRBD1 (5 bases). The CDR3 is 13 residues long. Germline lookup yields CDR1 SQVTM and CDR2 ANQGSEA. V lost 7 bases and J 0 bases, leaving 12 bases between the germline ends. CDR3 loop: CSGSGHLNTEAFF. The CDR3 nucleotides read TGCAGCGGCTCCGGACACCTGAACACTGAAGCTTTCTTT.

The rearrangement joins TRBV28 to TRBJ2-7, with TRBD1 matching over 8 bases. Germline V lookup: CDR1 MDHEN, CDR2 SYDVKM. Trimming at V came to 5 bases and at J to 0 bases, leaving 6 bases not matched to a gene. The CDR3 extends over 15 amino acids. CDR3 sequence (DNA): TGTGCCAGCAGTCCCTCGGACAGGGACTCCTACGAGCAGTACTTC. Translation gives CASSPSDRDSYEQYF.

The rearrangement joins TRBV7-2 to TRBJ1-5; 8 bases are shared with TRBD1. Germline V gene data show CDR1 as SGHTA and CDR2 as FQGNSA. V lost 4 bases, J lost 6 bases, and 2 bases stayed unmatched. The CDR3 is 13 residues long. CDR3 sequence reads: CASSSDRAQPQHF. In DNA, the CDR3 is TGTGCCAGCAGCTCGGACAGGGCTCAGCCCCAGCATTTT.

This clonotype was seen a handful of times. The V gene is TRBV7-9, the J gene TRBJ2-7, with D unresolved. This CDR3 is 13 amino acids long. The V end lost 5 bases, the J end lost 2 bases, and 10 bases lay between the germline ends. Per germline, CDR1 SEHNR and CDR2 FQNEAQ (reference sequence). DNA of the CDR3: TGTGCCAGCAGCCCCCCGGGCCCCTACGAGCAGTACTTC. Its translation: CASSPPGPYEQYF.

V usage is TRBV7-9 and J usage is TRBJ2-5, with D perhaps being TRBD1 or TRBD2 (5 bases each). Trimming took 5 bases from V and 5 from J, leaving 12 bases between them. This CDR3 has 13 residues. Germline lookup yields CDR1 SEHNR and CDR2 FQNEAQ (reference sequence). The CDR3 reads CASSPGDGETQYF. The CDR3 DNA reads TGTGCCAGCAGCCCCGGGGACGGGGAGACCCAGTACTTC.

The chain recombines TRBV5-1 with TRBJ1-1; D is unclear. This CDR3 has 13 residues. Germline-derived CDR1 and CDR2 are SGHRS and YFSETQ. Trimming left V 0 bases short and J 3 bases short, with 6 bases between. The CDR3 nucleotides read TGCGCCAGCAGCTTGGTAGGGTACACTGAAGCTTTCTTT. It is translated as CASSLVGYTEAFF.

This clonotype has a handful of counts. The chain uses TRBV12-3 or TRBV12-4 and TRBJ1-5; weak D call: TRBD1 (5 bases). The CDR3 sequence is 15 residues long. Trimming shortened V by 3 bases and J by 5 bases, and 14 bases separated the two germline ends. Here the CDR3 DNA reads TGTGCCAGCAGTTTCGGCAGGGCGGAGTATCAGCCCCAGCATTTT. Amino acid sequence: CASSFGRAEYQPQHF.